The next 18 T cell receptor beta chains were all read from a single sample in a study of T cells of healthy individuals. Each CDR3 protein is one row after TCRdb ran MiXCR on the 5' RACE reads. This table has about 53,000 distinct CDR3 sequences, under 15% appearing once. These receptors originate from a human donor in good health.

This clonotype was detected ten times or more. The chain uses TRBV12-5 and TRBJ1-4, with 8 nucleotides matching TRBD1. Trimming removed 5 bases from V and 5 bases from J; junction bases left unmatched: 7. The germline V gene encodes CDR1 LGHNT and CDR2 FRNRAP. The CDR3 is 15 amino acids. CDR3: CASGLTSGGNEKLFF. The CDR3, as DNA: TGTGCTAGTGGTCTCACATCAGGGGGCAATGAAAAACTGTTTTTT.

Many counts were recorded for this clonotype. The CDR3 sequence is CASSYRTAGELFF. CDR3 in DNA: TGTGCCAGCAGTTACAGGACAGCCGGGGAGCTGTTTTTT. The chain employs TRBV6-6 and TRBJ2-2, with D perhaps TRBD1 (6 bases). Trimming removed 2 bases from V and 6 bases from J, with 7 bases in between. Per the germline V gene, CDR1 is MNHNY and CDR2 is SVGAGI (reference sequence). This CDR3 contains 13 residues.

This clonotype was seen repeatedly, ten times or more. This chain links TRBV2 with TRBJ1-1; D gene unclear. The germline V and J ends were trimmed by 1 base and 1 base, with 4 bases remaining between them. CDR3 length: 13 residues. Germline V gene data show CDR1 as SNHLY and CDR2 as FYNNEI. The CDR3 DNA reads TGTGCCAGCAGTGAAGGTCCGAACACTGAAGCTTTCTTT. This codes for CASSEGPNTEAFF.

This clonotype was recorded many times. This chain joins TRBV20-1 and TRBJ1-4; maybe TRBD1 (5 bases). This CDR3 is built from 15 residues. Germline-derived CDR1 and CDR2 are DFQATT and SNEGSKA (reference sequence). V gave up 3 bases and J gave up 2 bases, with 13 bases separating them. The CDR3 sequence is CSASVDSGTNEKLFF. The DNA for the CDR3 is TGCAGTGCTAGCGTCGACAGCGGCACTAATGAAAAACTGTTTTTT.

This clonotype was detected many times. The CDR3 here is CGSLVSLYGYTF. The CDR3 DNA sequence: TGTGGCAGTCTCGTTTCTCTCTATGGCTACACCTTC. V gene TRBV30 combines with J gene TRBJ1-2; D not resolved. CDR1 and CDR2 from the germline V gene are GTSNPN and SVGIG (reference sequence). The CDR3 sequence is 12 residues long.

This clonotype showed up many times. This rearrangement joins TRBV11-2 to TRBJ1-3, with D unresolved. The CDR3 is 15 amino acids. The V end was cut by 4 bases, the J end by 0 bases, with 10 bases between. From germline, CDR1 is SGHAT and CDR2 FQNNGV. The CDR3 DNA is TGTGCCAGCAGCTCAGGCGTTAGCTCTGGAAACACCATATATTTT. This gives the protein CASSSGVSSGNTIYF.

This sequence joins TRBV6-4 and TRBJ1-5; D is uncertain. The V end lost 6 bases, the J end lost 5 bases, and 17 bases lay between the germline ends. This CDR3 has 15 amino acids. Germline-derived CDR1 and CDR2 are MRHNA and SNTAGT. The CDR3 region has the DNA TGTGCCAGCAGCGCCTTCCCGGCAGAAGATCAGCCCCAGCATTTT. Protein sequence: CASSAFPAEDQPQHF.

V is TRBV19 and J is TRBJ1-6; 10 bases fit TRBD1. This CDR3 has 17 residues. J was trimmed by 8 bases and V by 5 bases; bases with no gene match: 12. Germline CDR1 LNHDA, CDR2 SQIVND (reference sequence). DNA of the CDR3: TGTGCCAGTAGTCCTTGGCCCCGGACAGGGGGAGATTCACCCCTCCACTTT. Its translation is CASSPWPRTGGDSPLHF.

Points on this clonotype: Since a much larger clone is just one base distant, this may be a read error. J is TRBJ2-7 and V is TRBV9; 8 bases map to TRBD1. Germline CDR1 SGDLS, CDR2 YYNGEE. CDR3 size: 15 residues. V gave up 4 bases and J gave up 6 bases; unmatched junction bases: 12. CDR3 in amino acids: CASSTEDRAGAEQYF. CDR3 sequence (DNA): TGTGCCAGCAGCACGGAGGACAGGGCAGGGGCCGAGCAGTACTTC.

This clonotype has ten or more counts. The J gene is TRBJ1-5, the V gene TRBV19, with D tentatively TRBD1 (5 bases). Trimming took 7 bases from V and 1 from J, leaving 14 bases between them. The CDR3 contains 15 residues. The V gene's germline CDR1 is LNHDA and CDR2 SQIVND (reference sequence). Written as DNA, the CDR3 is TGTGCCAGTACCAGTACAGGATTCAGCAATCAGCCCCAGCATTTT. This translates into CASTSTGFSNQPQHF.

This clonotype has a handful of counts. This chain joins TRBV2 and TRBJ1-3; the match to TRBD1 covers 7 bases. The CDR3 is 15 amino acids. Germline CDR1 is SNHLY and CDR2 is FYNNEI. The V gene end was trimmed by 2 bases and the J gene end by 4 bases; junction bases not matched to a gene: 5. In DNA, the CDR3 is TGTGCCAGCAGTGAATCGAGGACAGGCGGAAACACCATATATTTT. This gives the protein CASSESRTGGNTIYF. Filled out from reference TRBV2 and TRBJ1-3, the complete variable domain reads EPEVTQTPSHQVTQMGQEVILRCVPISNHLYFYWYRQILGQKVEFLVSFYNNEISEKSEIFDDQFSVERPDGSNFTLKIRSTKLEDSAMYFCASSESRTGGNTIYFGEGSWLTVV.

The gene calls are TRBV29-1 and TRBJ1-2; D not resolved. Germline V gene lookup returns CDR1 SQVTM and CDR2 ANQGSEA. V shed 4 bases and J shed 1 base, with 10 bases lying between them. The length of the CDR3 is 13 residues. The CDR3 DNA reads TGCAGCGTTGGCGCAAATTATAACTATGGCTACACCTTC. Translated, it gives CSVGANYNYGYTF.

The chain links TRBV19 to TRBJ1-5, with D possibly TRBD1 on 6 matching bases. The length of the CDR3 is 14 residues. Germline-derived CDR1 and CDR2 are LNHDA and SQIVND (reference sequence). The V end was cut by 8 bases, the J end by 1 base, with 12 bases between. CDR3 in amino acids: CASRGAASNQPQHF. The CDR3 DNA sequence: TGTGCCAGTCGGGGGGCGGCGAGCAATCAGCCCCAGCATTTT.

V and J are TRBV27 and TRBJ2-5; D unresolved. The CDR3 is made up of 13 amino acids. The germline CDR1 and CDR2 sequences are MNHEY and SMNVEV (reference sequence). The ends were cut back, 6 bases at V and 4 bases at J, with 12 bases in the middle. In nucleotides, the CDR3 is TGTGCCAGCAGACGAAACCGTGCAGAGACCCAGTACTTC. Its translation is CASRRNRAETQYF.

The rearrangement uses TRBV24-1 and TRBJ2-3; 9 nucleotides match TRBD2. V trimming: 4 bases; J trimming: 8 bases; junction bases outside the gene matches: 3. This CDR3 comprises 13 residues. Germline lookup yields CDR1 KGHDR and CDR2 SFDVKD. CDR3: CATSEEAGGTQYF. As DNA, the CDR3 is TGTGCCACCAGTGAAGAAGCGGGGGGTACGCAGTATTTT.

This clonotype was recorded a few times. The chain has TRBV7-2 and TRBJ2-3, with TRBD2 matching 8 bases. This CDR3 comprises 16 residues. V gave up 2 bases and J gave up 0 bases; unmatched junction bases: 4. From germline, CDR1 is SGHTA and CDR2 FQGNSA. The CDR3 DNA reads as TGTGCCAGCAGCTTAAGGAGCGGGAGAAGCACAGATACGCAGTATTTT. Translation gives CASSLRSGRSTDTQYF.

The CDR3 is CASSLGPLGLAGMNEQFF. Here the CDR3 DNA reads TGTGCCAGCAGCTTAGGCCCCCTTGGACTAGCGGGAATGAATGAGCAGTTCTTC. This chain uses TRBV13 with TRBJ2-1; 12 nucleotides agree with TRBD2. The CDR3 length is 18 residues. Germline loops: CDR1 PRHDT, CDR2 FYEKMQ (reference sequence). The trim removed 0 bases at V and 7 bases at J, leaving 10 bases unmatched. The complete variable domain, with remaining parts taken from reference TRBV13 and TRBJ2-1, reads AAGVIQSPRHLIKEKRETATLKCYPIPRHDTVYWYQQGPGQDPQFLISFYEKMQSDKGSIPDRFSAQQFSDYHSELNMSSLELGDSALYFCASSLGPLGLAGMNEQFFGPGTRLTVL.

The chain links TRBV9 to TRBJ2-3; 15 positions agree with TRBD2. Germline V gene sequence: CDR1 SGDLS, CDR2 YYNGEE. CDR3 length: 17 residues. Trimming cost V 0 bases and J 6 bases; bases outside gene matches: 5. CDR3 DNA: TGTGCCAGCAGCGTAGTCGGACTAGCGGGAGGGAGGGATACGCAGTATTTT. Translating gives CASSVVGLAGGRDTQYF.